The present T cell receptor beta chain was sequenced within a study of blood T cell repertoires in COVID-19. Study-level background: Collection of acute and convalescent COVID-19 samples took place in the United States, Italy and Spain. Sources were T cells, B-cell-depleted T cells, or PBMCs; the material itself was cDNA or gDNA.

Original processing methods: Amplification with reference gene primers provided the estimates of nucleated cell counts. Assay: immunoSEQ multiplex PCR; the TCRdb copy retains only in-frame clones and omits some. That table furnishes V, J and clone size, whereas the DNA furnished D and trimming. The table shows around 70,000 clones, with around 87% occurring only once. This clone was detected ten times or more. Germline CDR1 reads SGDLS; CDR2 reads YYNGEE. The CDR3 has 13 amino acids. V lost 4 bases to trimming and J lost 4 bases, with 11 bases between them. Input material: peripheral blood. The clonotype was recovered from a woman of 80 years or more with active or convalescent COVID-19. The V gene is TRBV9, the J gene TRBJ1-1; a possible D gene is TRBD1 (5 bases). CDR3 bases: TGTGCCAGCAGCAGGGGAGCGGGCACTGAAGCTTTCTTT. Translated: CASSRGAGTEAFF.